The source of this T cell receptor beta chain is a study of a mutant IDH1 vaccine in newly diagnosed glioma. Overall study: Of treated patients, approximately 60% were men and 37.5% women, averaging roughly 37 years. Study-level points and caveats: Pseudoprogression showed no apparent link to changes in top peripheral T cell clonotypes. Among patients, approximately 93% showed immune responses induced by the vaccine.

Data came from immunoSEQ multiplex PCR; TCRdb stores just in-frame clones and leaves some out. Of some 60,000 clones listed, 80% to 90% were seen once; the top ten hold roughly 5%. About this clone itself: Its specificity is unknown.

As for time point: week 5, during vaccination. Each vaccine dose was 300 ug of mutant IDH1 20-mer peptide, with topical imiquimod. Donor diagnoses consisted of new WHO grade 3 or 4 IDH1-mutant, ATRX-lost astrocytomas. This TCR came from a middle-aged woman with glioma. The starting material was PBMCs, obtained from a glioma patient whose treatment included an IDH1 peptide vaccine.

Here the CDR3 reads CASSGGLTSDGYTF. The CDR3 DNA sequence: TGTGCCAGCAGTGGGGGACTGACGTCCGATGGCTACACCTTC. This chain joins TRBV2 and TRBJ1-2; a weak D match, TRBD1 (5 bases). In germline, CDR1 is SNHLY, CDR2 FYNNEI. V was shortened by 4 bases and J by 6 bases, with 15 bases between the two germline ends. There are 14 residues in the CDR3. The full variable domain, with the rest looked up from reference TRBV2 and TRBJ1-2, is EPEVTQTPSHQVTQMGQEVILRCVPISNHLYFYWYRQILGQKVEFLVSFYNNEISEKSEIFDDQFSVERPDGSNFTLKIRSTKLEDSAMYFCASSGGLTSDGYTFGSGTRLTVV.